The 29 T cell receptor beta chains in this list originate from one sample, sequenced in a study of cytomegalovirus exposure and HLA in healthy donors. PCR employed 60 Vbeta and 13 Jbeta primers. Some clones are missing from TCRdb's copy, which holds only in-frame ones; the method was immunoSEQ multiplex PCR. This sample carries about 190,000 clones, around 67% of them seen once, and the ten largest clones take approximately 3.1%. The sequenced material came from PBMCs. These receptors all come from a woman aged 25 to 39 in good health and CMV-seropositive.

This clone was detected only a few times. This rearrangement joins TRBV6-1 to TRBJ1-1; 10 positions match TRBD1. The CDR3 runs to 13 residues. From germline, CDR1 is MNHNS and CDR2 SASEGT. The V gene end was trimmed by 5 bases and the J gene end by 10 bases; junction bases not matched to a gene: 7. CDR3 coding DNA: TGTGCCAGCAGTCGAGGACAGGGGGGAGCAGCTTTCTTT. Protein: CASSRGQGGAAFF.

The rearrangement links TRBV6-6 to TRBJ2-2; 10 nucleotides match TRBD1. Losses at the gene ends were 2 bases for V and 6 bases for J; bases not matched to a gene: 6. Germline lookup yields CDR1 MNHNY and CDR2 SVGAGI (reference sequence). The CDR3 covers 16 residues. For the CDR3, the DNA is TGTGCCAGCAGTTACCCCGGGACAGGGGCGTCCGGGGAGCTGTTTTTT. This encodes CASSYPGTGASGELFF.

The chain links TRBV5-8 to TRBJ1-4; 8 positions agree with TRBD1. With V trimmed by 2 bases and J by 8 bases, 5 bases remained unmatched. Germline CDR1 reads SGHTS; CDR2 reads YDEGEE. The CDR3 is made up of 14 amino acids. CDR3 in amino acids: CASSFGQGREKLFF. In DNA form, the CDR3 reads TGTGCCAGCAGCTTCGGACAGGGTCGGGAAAAACTGTTTTTT.

The rearrangement links TRBV27 to TRBJ2-2; 8 positions match TRBD2. The germline CDR1 and CDR2 sequences are MNHEY and SMNVEV (reference sequence). The V gene end was trimmed by 6 bases and the J gene end by 4 bases; junction bases not matched to a gene: 10. This CDR3 region has 16 residues. CDR3 nucleotides: TGTGCCAGCAGCCAGAGGGGACTAGGGTCCACCGGGGAGCTGTTTTTT. The encoded protein is CASSQRGLGSTGELFF.

The chain is built from TRBV11-2 and TRBJ2-2, with D hard to call. CDR1 is SGHAT, CDR2 FQNNGV, per germline. V dropped 5 bases and J dropped 4 bases, with 11 bases sitting between them. The CDR3 is 14 residues long. DNA of the CDR3: TGTGCCAGCAGCCTCAGGATCTCCACCGGGGAGCTGTTTTTT. Encoded protein: CASSLRISTGELFF.

The sample holds a few counts of this clone. The chain carries TRBV19 and TRBJ1-2; D not resolved. Germline V gives CDR1 LNHDA, CDR2 SQIVND (reference sequence). The CDR3 sequence is 14 residues long. V lost 3 bases, J lost 0 bases, and 8 bases lay in between. CDR3 residues: CASSISLTNYGYTF. The CDR3 coding sequence is TGTGCCAGTAGTATTAGTCTGACTAACTATGGCTACACCTTC.

The chain has TRBV2 and TRBJ1-1; D call uncertain. The ends were cut back, 6 bases at V and 2 bases at J, with 13 bases in the middle. Germline values: CDR1 SNHLY, CDR2 FYNNEI. This CDR3 is 14 amino acids long. CDR3 loop: CASSLSGGNTEAFF. The CDR3 DNA is TGTGCCAGCAGCCTCTCGGGTGGCAACACTGAAGCTTTCTTT.

This sequence joins TRBV7-2 and TRBJ2-2; the match to TRBD1 covers 8 bases. Looked up from germline, CDR1 is SGHTA and CDR2 is FQGNSA. The CDR3 loop spans 15 amino acids. Germline trimming cut 5 bases from V and 8 bases from J; bases unmatched to any gene: 10. For the CDR3, the DNA is TGTGCCAGCAGCCCAACCCGGACAGGGCCTGGGGAGCTGTTTTTT. Translating it yields CASSPTRTGPGELFF.

This clone has just a few counts. The V call is TRBV6-5, the J call TRBJ2-2, with 10 bases that match TRBD2. Losses at the gene ends were 0 bases for V and 6 bases for J; bases not matched to a gene: 4. The CDR3 has 16 amino acids. Germline CDR1 is MNHEY and CDR2 is SVGAGI. The CDR3 nucleotides are TGTGCCAGCAGTTACTCAGCGGGAGGGCGCGCCGGGGAGCTGTTTTTT. Its protein is CASSYSAGGRAGELFF.

With respect to this clone: At one end, the junction sequence differs from germline, possibly due to a read error. The chain recombines TRBV7-7 with TRBJ2-4; D uncertain. The germline CDR1 and CDR2 sequences are SSHAT and FNYEAQ (reference sequence). The CDR3 loop spans 16 amino acids. This chain's CDR3 is CASSLAPDLAKNIQYF. The CDR3 nucleotides read TGTGCTAGCAGCTTAGCCCCAGACTTAGCCAAAAACATTCAGTACTTC. The full variable domain, in which reference TRBV7-7 and TRBJ2-4 provide the parts outside the CDR3, is GAGVSQSPRYKVTKRGQDVTLRCDPISSHATLYWYQQALGQGPEFLTYFNYEAQPDKSGLPSDRFSAERPEGSISTLTIQRTEQRDSAMYRCASSLAPDLAKNIQYFGAGTRLSVL.

The chain joins TRBV5-1 to TRBJ2-1; 7 nucleotides line up with TRBD2. This CDR3 has 17 amino acids. V lost 0 bases to trimming and J lost 7 bases; unmatched junction nucleotides: 13. Germline V gene lookup returns CDR1 SGHRS and CDR2 YFSETQ. This CDR3 reads CASSLELAGVLGNEQFF. Written as DNA, the CDR3 is TGCGCCAGCAGCTTGGAGTTAGCGGGCGTTCTTGGGAATGAGCAGTTCTTC.

The gene calls are TRBV9 and TRBJ2-3; D perhaps matches TRBD2 (5 bases). Germline CDR1 SGDLS, CDR2 YYNGEE. Trimming stripped 6 bases from V and 4 bases from J, with 12 bases between. The CDR3 is 13 residues long. In DNA form, the CDR3 reads TGTGCCAGCAAAGGCGGGTACGCAGATACGCAGTATTTT. The encoded protein is CASKGGYADTQYF.

The chain carries TRBV27 and TRBJ2-7; a weak D match, TRBD2 (5 bases). Germline assignment: CDR1 MNHEY and CDR2 SMNVEV (reference sequence). V lost 2 bases to trimming and J lost 2 bases, with 10 bases between them. The CDR3 sequence is 14 residues long. The CDR3 reads CASSLGGQAYEQYF. CDR3 nucleotide sequence: TGTGCCAGCAGTTTAGGAGGTCAGGCCTACGAGCAGTACTTC.

The V gene is TRBV27, the J gene TRBJ2-7; 8 nucleotides line up with TRBD1. CDR3 size: 15 residues. Losses at the gene ends were 2 bases for V and 3 bases for J; bases not matched to a gene: 6. The germline CDR1 and CDR2 sequences are MNHEY and SMNVEV (reference sequence). This CDR3 is CASSLTTGVSYEQYF. CDR3 bases: TGTGCCAGCAGTTTAACGACAGGGGTAAGCTACGAGCAGTACTTC.

This chain connects TRBV5-1 to TRBJ1-1; 8 nucleotides match TRBD1. The germline CDR1 and CDR2 sequences are SGHRS and YFSETQ. With 2 bases clipped from V and 4 bases from J, the junction kept 4 bases outside the gene matches. The CDR3 covers 14 residues. CDR3 sequence: CASSFLGQGTEAFF. The CDR3 DNA reads as TGCGCCAGCAGCTTCCTCGGACAGGGCACTGAAGCTTTCTTT.

This clone was found a few times. This sequence joins TRBV5-1 and TRBJ2-7; 16 bases fit TRBD2. After removal of 0 bases from V and 4 bases from J, the junction contained 10 bases not matched to a gene. This CDR3 comprises 19 residues. CDR1 is SGHRS and CDR2 is YFSETQ in the germline V gene. DNA of the CDR3: TGCGCCAGCAGCTTGGAGTCAGGGACTAGCGGGAGGGCCCTGTACGAGCAGTACTTC. It codes for CASSLESGTSGRALYEQYF.

The chain employs TRBV5-6 and TRBJ1-1; perhaps TRBD1 as D (5 bases). CDR1 and CDR2 (germline): SGHDT, YYEEEE. Between the trimmed V and J ends, which lost 2 bases and 2 bases, there was a span of 13 bases. The CDR3 extends over 15 amino acids. For the CDR3, the DNA is TGTGCCAGCAGCTTACCAGGGCTGGGTAACACTGAAGCTTTCTTT. It specifies CASSLPGLGNTEAFF.

V is TRBV5-4 and J is TRBJ1-2, with TRBD1 matching over 8 bases. The germline V gene encodes CDR1 SGHNT and CDR2 YYREEE (reference sequence). This CDR3 is 16 amino acids long. V lost 0 bases and J lost 3; bases outside the gene matches: 7. The CDR3 loop is CASSLAVTGQDYGYTF. CDR3 DNA: TGTGCCAGCAGCTTGGCCGTGACGGGACAGGACTATGGCTACACCTTC.

The rearrangement joins TRBV27 to TRBJ1-6; D gene unclear. This CDR3 has 16 residues. V lost 7 bases to trimming and J lost 0 bases, with 13 bases between them. Germline V lookup: CDR1 MNHEY, CDR2 SMNVEV (reference sequence). The CDR3 sequence is CASTTGGSSYNSPLHF. CDR3 DNA sequence: TGTGCCAGCACCACGGGTGGGAGCTCCTATAATTCACCCCTCCACTTT.

CDR3 residues: CASSYSLTGDTEAFF. CDR3 DNA: TGTGCCAGCAGTTACTCCCTTACAGGGGACACTGAAGCTTTCTTT. This rearrangement joins TRBV6-5 to TRBJ1-1, with 7 nucleotides matching TRBD1. Trimming at V came to 0 bases and at J to 3 bases, leaving 4 bases not matched to a gene. CDR1 is MNHEY, CDR2 SVGAGI, per germline. The CDR3 loop spans 15 amino acids.

The CDR3 is CAISESGGVSTDTQYF. In DNA form, the CDR3 reads TGTGCCATCAGTGAGTCTGGCGGGGTCAGCACAGATACGCAGTATTTT. J is TRBJ2-3 and V is TRBV10-3; TRBD2 is a possible D gene (6 bases). The V end lost 0 bases, the J end lost 0 bases, and 10 bases lay between the germline ends. The length of the CDR3 is 16 residues. Germline lookup yields CDR1 ENHRY and CDR2 SYGVKD.

This clone was recorded a few times. This chain links TRBV5-1 with TRBJ1-1; no clear D. The V gene's germline CDR1 is SGHRS and CDR2 YFSETQ. With 2 bases removed from V and 7 bases from J, the gap between germline ends came to 9 bases. The CDR3 has 12 amino acids. CDR3 protein: CASSLQNHEAFF. The DNA for the CDR3 is TGCGCCAGCAGCTTACAGAACCATGAAGCTTTCTTT. Supplemented by reference TRBV5-1 and TRBJ1-1, the full variable domain reads KAGVTQTPRYLIKTRGQQVTLSCSPISGHRSVSWYQQTPGQGLQFLFEYFSETQRNKGNFPGRFSGRQFSNSRSEMNVSTLELGDSALYLCASSLQNHEAFFGQGTRLTVV.

The chain recombines TRBV27 with TRBJ2-7, with D possibly being TRBD1 (5 bases). Looked up from germline, CDR1 is MNHEY and CDR2 is SMNVEV (reference sequence). The CDR3 spans 13 residues. V was trimmed by 5 bases and J by 4 bases, leaving 12 bases between them. Written as DNA, the CDR3 is TGTGCCAGCAGTCCAAGACAGAATTACGAGCAGTACTTC. Its translation: CASSPRQNYEQYF.

The rearrangement links TRBV27 to TRBJ2-3; D perhaps matches TRBD2 (6 bases). The germline CDR1 and CDR2 sequences are MNHEY and SMNVEV (reference sequence). Deletions cut 9 bases from V and 2 bases from J, with 18 bases between. The CDR3 sequence is 15 residues long. The CDR3 region is CASFAGGSATDTQYF. CDR3 sequence (DNA): TGTGCCAGTTTTGCCGGGGGTAGCGCCACAGATACGCAGTATTTT.

This clone was seen more than once but under ten times. This sequence joins TRBV11-2 and TRBJ2-1; no definite D call. The CDR3 totals 17 residues. V lost 3 bases, J lost 0 bases, and 15 bases lay in between. Germline assignment: CDR1 SGHAT and CDR2 FQNNGV. This CDR3 reads CASSFLRGLRSYNEQFF. The CDR3 DNA sequence: TGTGCCAGCAGCTTTCTAAGAGGATTACGCTCCTACAATGAGCAGTTCTTC.

This clone appeared a few times. The genes are TRBV19 and TRBJ1-2; TRBD1 agrees at 7 bases. The CDR3 is made up of 16 amino acids. Germline CDR1 is LNHDA and CDR2 is SQIVND (reference sequence). After removal of 6 bases from V and 0 bases from J, the junction contained 10 bases not matched to a gene. The CDR3 nucleotides are TGTGCCAGTAGGCCTAAGGGGGCCGGAGCTAACTATGGCTACACCTTC. Residues: CASRPKGAGANYGYTF.

The chain combines TRBV19 with TRBJ2-1, with D possibly being TRBD2 (5 bases). Germline CDR1 reads LNHDA; CDR2 reads SQIVND (reference sequence). V lost 8 bases and J lost 0, with 14 bases in between. CDR3 size: 15 residues. CDR3 coding DNA: TGTGCCAGTGGCGGGCGGCCCCGCTCCTACAATGAGCAGTTCTTC. Protein sequence: CASGGRPRSYNEQFF.

The rearrangement links TRBV28 to TRBJ1-3; 7 nucleotides align to TRBD1. J was trimmed by 7 bases and V by 4 bases; bases with no gene match: 16. The V gene's germline CDR1 is MDHEN and CDR2 SYDVKM. The CDR3 sequence is 17 residues long. For the CDR3, the DNA is TGTGCCAGCAGTTCGGGGACAGCGAATAGCTTCGGGAACACCATATATTTT. This codes for CASSSGTANSFGNTIYF.

In this sample, this clone turned up once. The chain recombines TRBV18 with TRBJ2-7; 9 bases map to TRBD1. CDR1 is KGHSH, CDR2 LQKENI, per germline. Losses at the gene ends were 3 bases for V and 2 bases for J; bases not matched to a gene: 8. The CDR3 spans 16 residues. The CDR3, as DNA: TGTGCCAGCTCACCTCGGGGGACAGGGACGCCCTACGAGCAGTACTTC. Residues: CASSPRGTGTPYEQYF.